Given below is one T cell receptor (beta chain) in context. It lacks a known antigen. No per-base quality is available; no much larger clone lies one base away. The immunoSEQ Assay, a bias-controlled multiplex PCR, was used to amplify TCRbeta CDR3 regions from genomic DNA. On the study's bioinformatics: The number of nucleated cells in each sample was estimated from the amplification of reference gene primers within the assay. Sequence reads were collapsed and filtered to measure the absolute abundance of every unique TCRbeta CDR3 rearrangement. For each sample, productive Simpson clonality was calculated as the square root of Simpson's diversity index across productive rearrangements. TCRdb provides this immuneACCESS table in a form limited to in-frame rearrangements. Some clones are lacking; in checked studies, under half of them reflect an unresolved V gene, and why the rest are absent is not known. V, J and clone size reflect that table, while D and trimming were determined from the DNA. The sample data list about 300,000 clones, and roughly 87% of these were observed just once. The ten largest account for approximately 5.3% of the sample.

In the prospective study, participants were roughly 18 to 100 years old, resided in approximately 22 geographic areas of the United States, and were enrolled through a virtual design. In the prospective study, cohorts were assigned on the basis of participant-reported clinical history obtained from a screening survey and a study questionnaire. For ImmuneRACE Cohort 3, a participant was defined as recovered based on two consecutive negative NP/OP PCR tests, clearance by a healthcare professional, or resolution of symptoms. In the prospective study, whole blood, serum and a nasopharyngeal or oropharyngeal swab were collected from each participant by mobile phlebotomists. Additional blood draws and questionnaires over an approximately 2-month period could optionally be provided by prospective study participants. Before DNA extraction, prospective study blood samples were shipped either frozen or at room temperature.

V is shortened by 0 bases, J by 6 bases, and the region joining them spans 8 bases. The CDR3 numbers 12 residues from cysteine through phenylalanine. Only the CDR3 portion is preserved as DNA: 36 bases, with reading frame beginning at the first base. CDR1 and CDR2 are read off the germline V gene (reference sequence) as GTSNPN and SVGIG. This specimen belongs to a study of blood T cell repertoires in COVID-19 (dated by TCRdb to about 2020). Notes on the research overall: The collaborator samples originated in the United States, Italy and Spain and spanned the acute and convalescent phases of COVID-19. Where available, HLA class I and class II types were taken from metadata supplied by the sample provider and were not determined by assay-based typing. Nearly every sample came with metadata listing a de-identified subject ID, COVID-19 status, age in years and sex. The dataset comprised deeply sampled blood TCRbeta repertoires from subjects exposed to, actively infected with, or recovered from COVID-19. The samples were drawn from the first 160 participants of the ongoing ImmuneRACE study and from roughly 1,300 subjects provided by 6 global collaborators. The repertoires were released in a freely available public database meant as a resource for research on the immune response to SARS-CoV-2. The prospective study material was composed of cDNA or gDNA derived from T cells, B-cell-depleted T cells, or PBMCs. What the authors observed across the whole study: Clinical and demographic metadata were provided uncurated, with the amount varying by source and participant.

The origin of this receptor is a woman in her twenties or thirties who had recovered from COVID-19. Recombination linked TRBV30 to TRBJ1-2, with an unclear D gene assignment. The material sequenced was PBMCs or T cells enriched from blood (not recorded which). In nucleotide form, the sequence is TGTGCCTGGAGTGTAACGGGAAATGGCTACACCTTC. Its protein is CAWSVTGNGYTF.